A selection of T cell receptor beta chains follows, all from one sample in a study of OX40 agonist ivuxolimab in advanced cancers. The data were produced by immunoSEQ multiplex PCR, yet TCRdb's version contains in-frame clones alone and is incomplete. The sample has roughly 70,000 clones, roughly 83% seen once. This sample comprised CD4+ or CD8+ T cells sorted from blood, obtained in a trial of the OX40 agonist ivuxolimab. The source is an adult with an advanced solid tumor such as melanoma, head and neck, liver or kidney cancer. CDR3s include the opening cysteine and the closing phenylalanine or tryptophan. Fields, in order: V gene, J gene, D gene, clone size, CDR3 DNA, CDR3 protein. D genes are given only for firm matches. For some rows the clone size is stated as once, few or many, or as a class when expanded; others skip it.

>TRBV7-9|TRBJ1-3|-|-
TGTGCCAGCAGCTTGGACATCGCTCTCTCTGGAAACACCATATATTTT
CASSLDIALSGNTIYF
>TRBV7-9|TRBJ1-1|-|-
TGTGCCAGCAGACAGGGATTGAACACTGAAGCTTTCTTT
CASRQGLNTEAFF
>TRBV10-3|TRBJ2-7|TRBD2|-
TGTGCCATCAGTGAAAGGGCTAGCGGGGTGGAGCAGTACTTC
CAISERASGVEQYF
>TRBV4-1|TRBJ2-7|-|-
TGCGCCAGCAGCCAAGGCGCCGGATACTACGAGCAGTACTTC
CASSQGAGYYEQYF
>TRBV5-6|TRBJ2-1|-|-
TGTGCCAGCAGCTTGGGAGGGGGAGAGGTGGTATGGGAGCAGTTCTTC
CASSLGGGEVVWEQFF
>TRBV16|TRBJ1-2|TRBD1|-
TGTGCCAGCAGCCCTACCGGGACAGGGAACTATGGCTACACCTTC
CASSPTGTGNYGYTF
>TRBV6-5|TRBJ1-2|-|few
TGTGCCAGCAGCCAGTTGGGGGGCGCGTTTGGCTACACCTTC
CASSQLGGAFGYTF
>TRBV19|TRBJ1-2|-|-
TGTGCCAGTAGTGTGGGGAGGTATGGCTACACCTTC
CASSVGRYGYTF
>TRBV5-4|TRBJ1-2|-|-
TGTGCCGGCACGACAGGCCCCATGATCTATGGCTACACCTTC
CAGTTGPMIYGYTF
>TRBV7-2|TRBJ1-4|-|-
TGTGCCAGCAGCCAAGCCCTAAGTGAAAAACTGTTTTTT
CASSQALSEKLFF
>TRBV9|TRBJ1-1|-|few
TGTGCCAGCAGCGTAGTCTTTCAGGGTGAAGCTTTCTTT
CASSVVFQGEAFF
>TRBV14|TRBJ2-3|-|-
TGTGCCAGCAGCAATGTCCCAGATACGCAGTATTTT
CASSNVPDTQYF
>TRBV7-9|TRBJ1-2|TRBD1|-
TGTGCCAGCAGTTCAGGGGGACCCTATTATGGCTACACCTTC
CASSSGGPYYGYTF
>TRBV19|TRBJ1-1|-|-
TGTGCCAGTACCAAATTGCACCTGAACACTGAAGCTTTCTTT
CASTKLHLNTEAFF
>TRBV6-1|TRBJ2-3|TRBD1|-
TGTGCCAGCAGTGATCAAGGGACAGGACGCACAGATACGCAGTATTTT
CASSDQGTGRTDTQYF
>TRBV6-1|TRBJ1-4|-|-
TGTGCCAGCAGTGAGAGTAAACGAAAACTGTTTTTT
CASSESKRKLFF
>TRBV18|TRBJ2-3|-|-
TGTGCCAGCTCACCAAGGGTACGGTCTCACACAGATACGCAGTATTTT
CASSPRVRSHTDTQYF
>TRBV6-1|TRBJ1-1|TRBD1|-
TGTGCCAGCAGTGAAGTTACGGGCTGGGGACAGAAAATCGATCTGAACACTGAAGCTTTCTTT
CASSEVTGWGQKIDLNTEAFF
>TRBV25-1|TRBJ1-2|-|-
TGTGCCAGCAGATTAGGAGGAGGAGGCTACACCTTC
CASRLGGGGYTF
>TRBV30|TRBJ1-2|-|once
TGTGCCTGGACCCTAAAAGGAAGCGGCTACACCTTC
CAWTLKGSGYTF
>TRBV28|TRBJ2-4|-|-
TGTGCCAGCAGGACAGAAAACATTCAGTACTTC
CASRTENIQYF
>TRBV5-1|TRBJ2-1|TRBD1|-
TGCGCCAGCAGTGTGCAGGGGGTGGAGCAGTTCTTC
CASSVQGVEQFF
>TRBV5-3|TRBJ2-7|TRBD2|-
TGTGCCAGCAGAACTAGCGGTACCTACGAGCAGTACTTC
CASRTSGTYEQYF
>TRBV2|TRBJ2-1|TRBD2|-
TGTGCCAGCACTGCGGGGGGCCACAATGAGCAGTTCTTC
CASTAGGHNEQFF
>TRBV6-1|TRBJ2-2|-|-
TGTGCCAGCAGTGAAAAGCGGCCGAACACCGGGGAGCTGTTTTTT
CASSEKRPNTGELFF
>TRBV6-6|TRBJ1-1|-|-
TGTGCCAGCAGTTACGAGGCAGTTATAGGCACTGAAGCTTTCTTT
CASSYEAVIGTEAFF
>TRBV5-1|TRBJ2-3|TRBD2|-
TGCGCCAGCAGCACCGAACTAGCGGGAGTCTCAGATACGCAGTATTTT
CASSTELAGVSDTQYF
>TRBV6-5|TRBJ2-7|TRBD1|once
TGTGCCATCGGGACAGGTGCCTACGAGCAGTACTTC
CAIGTGAYEQYF
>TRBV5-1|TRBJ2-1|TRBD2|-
TGCGCCAGCAGCCTTACTAGCGGGCCCGTCTACAATGAGCAGTTCTTC
CASSLTSGPVYNEQFF
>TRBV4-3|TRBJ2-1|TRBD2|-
TGCGCCAGCAGCCAAGGGCTAGCGGGAGGCTTCGAGCAGTTCTTC
CASSQGLAGGFEQFF
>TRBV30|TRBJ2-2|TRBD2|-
TGTGCCTGGATACGGGGCGGGAGTAACACCGGGGAGCTGTTTTTT
CAWIRGGSNTGELFF
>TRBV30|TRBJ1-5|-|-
TGTGCCTGGAGTGTGGGGCAACGAGCCTCGCCCCAGCATTTT
CAWSVGQRASPQHF
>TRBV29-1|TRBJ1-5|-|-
TGCAGCGTAGGGAGTGGCACGCAGCCCCAGCATTTT
CSVGSGTQPQHF
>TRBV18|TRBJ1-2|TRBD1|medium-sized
TGTGCCAGCTCGCCGGGACAGGGGGCAGGTGGCTACACCTTC
CASSPGQGAGGYTF
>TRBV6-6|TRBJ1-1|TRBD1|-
TGTGCCAGCAGTTACAGGGGGCGGAACACTGAAGCTTTCTTT
CASSYRGRNTEAFF
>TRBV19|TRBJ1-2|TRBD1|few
TGTGCCAGTAGTATTGGACAGGGGAATGGCTACACCTTC
CASSIGQGNGYTF
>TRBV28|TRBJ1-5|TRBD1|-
TGTGCCAGCAGTTCAGGGGGCCTTCATCAGCCCCAGCATTTT
CASSSGGLHQPQHF
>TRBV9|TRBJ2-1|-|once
TGTGCCAGCAGCGTAGAGGGGGAGACCTACAATGAGCAGTTCTTC
CASSVEGETYNEQFF
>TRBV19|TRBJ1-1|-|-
TGTGCCGTGCGGAGGGCCCCCCTAAACACTGAAGCTTTCTTT
CAVRRAPLNTEAFF
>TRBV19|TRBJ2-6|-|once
TGTGCCAGTAGGGCAGGCCTCAGCTCTGGGGCCAACGTCCTGACTTTC
CASRAGLSSGANVLTF
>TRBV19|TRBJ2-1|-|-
TGTGCCAGTAGTATAACCGACGGATCCTACAATGAGCAGTTCTTC
CASSITDGSYNEQFF